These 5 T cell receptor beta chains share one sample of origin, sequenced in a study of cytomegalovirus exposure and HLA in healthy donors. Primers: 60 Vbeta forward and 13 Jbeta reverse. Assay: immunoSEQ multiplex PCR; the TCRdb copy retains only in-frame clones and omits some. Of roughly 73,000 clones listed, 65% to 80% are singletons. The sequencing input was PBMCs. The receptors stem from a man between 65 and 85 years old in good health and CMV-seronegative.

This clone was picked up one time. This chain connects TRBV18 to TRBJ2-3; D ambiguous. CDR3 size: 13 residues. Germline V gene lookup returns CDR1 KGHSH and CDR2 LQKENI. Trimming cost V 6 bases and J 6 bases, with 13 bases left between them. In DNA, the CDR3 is TGTGCCAGCTCGCCCCCCCCCAGGGATACGCAGTATTTT. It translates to CASSPPPRDTQYF.

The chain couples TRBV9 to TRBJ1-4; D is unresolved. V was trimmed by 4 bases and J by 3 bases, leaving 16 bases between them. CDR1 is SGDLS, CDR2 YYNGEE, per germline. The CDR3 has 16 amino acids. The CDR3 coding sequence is TGTGCCAGCAGCCCAACATGGAGGGTAGCTAATGAAAAACTGTTTTTT. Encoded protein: CASSPTWRVANEKLFF.

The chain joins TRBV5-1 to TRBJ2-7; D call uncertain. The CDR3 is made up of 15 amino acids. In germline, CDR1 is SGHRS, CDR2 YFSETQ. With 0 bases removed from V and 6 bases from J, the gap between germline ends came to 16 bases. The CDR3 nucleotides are TGCGCCAGCAGCTTGGCCCCCGGGTTGGGTGGCGAGCAGTACTTC. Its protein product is CASSLAPGLGGEQYF.

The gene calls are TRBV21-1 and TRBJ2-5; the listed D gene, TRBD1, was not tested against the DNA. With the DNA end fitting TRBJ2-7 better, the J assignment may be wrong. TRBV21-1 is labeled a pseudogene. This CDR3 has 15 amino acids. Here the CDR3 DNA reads TGTGCCAGCAGCAAAACCCCCCAGGGTCCCTACGAGCAGTACTTC. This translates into CASSKTPQGPYEQYF.

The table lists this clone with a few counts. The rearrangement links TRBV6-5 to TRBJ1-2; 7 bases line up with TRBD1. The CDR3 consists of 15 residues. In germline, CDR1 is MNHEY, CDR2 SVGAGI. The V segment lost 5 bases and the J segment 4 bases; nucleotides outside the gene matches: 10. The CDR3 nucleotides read TGTGCCAGCAGTGCGACAGGGTACGAACCCTATGGCTACACCTTC. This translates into CASSATGYEPYGYTF.